One sample yielded the 5 T cell receptor beta chains listed below, sequenced in a study of response to subunit inactivated influenza vaccine. TCRdb called the RT-PCR reads again in MiXCR, with one record for every CDR3 protein. The data show some 200,000 distinct CDR3 sequences, 9.5% to 15% seen once. The same sample was also studied in work on T cells expressing NK-cell markers. In that study: Researchers built TCR beta cDNA using 5'RACE template switching with UMIs.

The sequenced sample was CD8+ T cells sorted from PBMCs, obtained roughly 12 days after vaccination. The receptor source for this set is a man in his fifties or sixties who received an inactivated influenza vaccine.

In this sample, this clonotype turned up many times. CDR3 sequence reads: CASSLPRGLIREDEQFF. The CDR3 bases are TGTGCCAGCAGCTTGCCCCGCGGGTTGATTAGGGAGGATGAGCAGTTCTTC. The chain carries TRBV7-9 and TRBJ2-1, with D maybe TRBD2 (6 bases). V lost 3 bases and J lost 8, with 23 bases in between. CDR1 is SEHNR and CDR2 is FQNEAQ in the germline V gene (reference sequence). CDR3 length: 17 residues. Full variable domain (rest looked up from reference TRBV7-9 and TRBJ2-1): DTGVSQNPRHKITKRGQNVTFRCDPISEHNRLYWYRQTLGQGPEFLTYFQNEAQLEKSRLLSDRFSAERPKGSFSTLEIQRTEQGDSAMYLCASSLPRGLIREDEQFFGPGTRLTVL.

The chain employs TRBV9 and TRBJ1-5, with a weak D call TRBD1 (5 bases). The CDR3 sequence is 15 residues long. Germline V lookup: CDR1 SGDLS, CDR2 YYNGEE. The V end lost 4 bases, the J end lost 0 bases, and 11 bases lay between the germline ends. CDR3 nucleotides: TGTGCCAGCAGCTTAGAAGGGGATAGCAATCAGCCCCAGCATTTT. Its protein is CASSLEGDSNQPQHF.

This clonotype showed up just a few times. This chain links TRBV29-1 with TRBJ1-1; D ambiguous. This CDR3 has 9 residues. V shed 3 bases and J shed 8 bases, with 4 bases lying between them. The germline V gene encodes CDR1 SQVTM and CDR2 ANQGSEA. The CDR3 is CSVDVEAFF. Written as DNA, the CDR3 is TGCAGCGTTGATGTGGAAGCTTTCTTT.

This clonotype occurred a few times. The chain carries TRBV20-1 and TRBJ2-3; D unresolved. This CDR3 is 15 amino acids long. The V and J ends lost 0 bases and 2 bases respectively, with 12 bases between them. Per the germline V gene, CDR1 is DFQATT and CDR2 is SNEGSKA (reference sequence). The DNA of the CDR3 is TGCAGTGCTAGAGATCACAGAGCGTACACAGATACGCAGTATTTT. Translating it yields CSARDHRAYTDTQYF.

In this sample, this clonotype turned up many times. CDR3 amino acids: CASSFSGTGNTEAFF. In nucleotides, the CDR3 is TGTGCCAGCAGTTTCTCCGGGACAGGGAACACTGAAGCTTTCTTT. V usage is TRBV12-3 or TRBV12-4 and J usage is TRBJ1-1; 8 nucleotides align to TRBD1. The V segment lost 3 bases and the J segment 1 base; nucleotides outside the gene matches: 4. The CDR3 covers 15 residues.